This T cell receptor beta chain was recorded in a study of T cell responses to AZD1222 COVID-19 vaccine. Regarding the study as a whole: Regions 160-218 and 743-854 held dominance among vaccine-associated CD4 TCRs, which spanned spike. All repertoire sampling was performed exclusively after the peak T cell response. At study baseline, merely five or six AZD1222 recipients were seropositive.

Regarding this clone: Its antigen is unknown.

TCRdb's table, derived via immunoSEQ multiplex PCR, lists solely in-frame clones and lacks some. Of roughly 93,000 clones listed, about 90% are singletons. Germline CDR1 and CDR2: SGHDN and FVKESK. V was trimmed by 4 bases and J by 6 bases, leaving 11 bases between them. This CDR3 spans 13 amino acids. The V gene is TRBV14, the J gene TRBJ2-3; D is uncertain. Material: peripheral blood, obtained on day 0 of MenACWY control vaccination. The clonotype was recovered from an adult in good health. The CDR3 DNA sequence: TGTGCCAGCAGCCTGACTGGGTGGGATACGCAGTATTTT. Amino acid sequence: CASSLTGWDTQYF.